A selection of T cell receptor beta chains follows, all from one sample in a study of blood T cell repertoires in COVID-19. Measured with immunoSEQ multiplex PCR; TCRdb has only the in-frame clones, and not every one. The sample records fewer than 350,000 clones, approximately 86% being singletons. The sample comprised peripheral blood. The receptors come from a woman in her sixties or seventies with COVID-19, enrolled during active disease. Each CDR3 is given with its conserved first and last residue. A D gene is named only where the DNA matches it firmly. Only part of the rows carry a size: once, few, many, or a class if the clone is expanded.

clone size: -
D gene: -
J gene: TRBJ1-5
V gene: TRBV30
CDR3 protein: CAWSVWTGDQPQHF
CDR3 DNA: TGTGCCTGGAGTGTTTGGACGGGAGATCAGCCCCAGCATTTT

clone size: once
D gene: TRBD1
J gene: TRBJ1-1
V gene: TRBV2
CDR3 protein: CASSVGRVTGGIGTEAFF
CDR3 DNA: TGTGCCAGCAGTGTCGGACGGGTCACAGGGGGCATAGGCACTGAAGCTTTCTTT

clone size: -
D gene: -
J gene: TRBJ1-6
V gene: TRBV21-1
CDR3 protein: CASSKEGTANSPLHF
CDR3 DNA: TGTGCCAGCAGCAAAGAAGGGACAGCCAATTCACCCCTCCACTTT

clone size: -
D gene: -
J gene: TRBJ1-2
V gene: TRBV3-1/TRBV3-2
CDR3 protein: CASSPRALNYGYTF
CDR3 DNA: TGTGCCAGCAGCCCCAGGGCCCTAAACTATGGCTACACCTTC

clone size: -
D gene: TRBD1
J gene: TRBJ1-6
V gene: TRBV19
CDR3 protein: CASSPGQAKDSPLHF
CDR3 DNA: TGTGCCAGTAGTCCGGGACAGGCTAAGGATTCACCCCTCCACTTT

clone size: -
D gene: -
J gene: TRBJ1-1
V gene: TRBV29-1
CDR3 protein: CSAQTPGVSTEAFF
CDR3 DNA: TGCAGCGCGCAGACCCCAGGGGTATCGACTGAAGCTTTCTTT

clone size: -
D gene: TRBD1
J gene: TRBJ2-1
V gene: TRBV4-3
CDR3 protein: CASSHGTGVGEQFF
CDR3 DNA: TGCGCCAGCAGCCACGGGACAGGGGTGGGTGAGCAGTTCTTC

clone size: -
D gene: TRBD1
J gene: TRBJ2-5
V gene: TRBV28
CDR3 protein: CASSLNRGRGSSEETQYF
CDR3 DNA: TGTGCCAGCAGTTTAAACAGGGGGCGCGGGTCCAGTGAGGAGACCCAGTACTTC

clone size: -
D gene: TRBD1
J gene: TRBJ2-2
V gene: TRBV19
CDR3 protein: CASSIRGGPNTGELFF
CDR3 DNA: TGTGCCAGTAGTATTAGAGGGGGCCCTAACACCGGGGAGCTGTTTTTT

clone size: -
D gene: -
J gene: TRBJ2-1
V gene: TRBV27
CDR3 protein: CASKPAREYNEQFF
CDR3 DNA: TGTGCCAGCAAGCCGGCGAGGGAGTACAATGAGCAGTTCTTC

clone size: -
D gene: -
J gene: TRBJ2-5
V gene: TRBV7-2
CDR3 protein: CASSLGRAEETQYF
CDR3 DNA: TGTGCCAGCAGCTTAGGCAGGGCGGAAGAGACCCAGTACTTC

clone size: -
D gene: TRBD2
J gene: TRBJ2-2
V gene: TRBV4-3
CDR3 protein: CASSLAGPTGELFF
CDR3 DNA: TGCGCCAGCAGCCTAGCGGGACCGACCGGGGAGCTGTTTTTT

clone size: -
D gene: -
J gene: TRBJ2-3
V gene: TRBV7-6
CDR3 protein: CASSSFTDTQYF
CDR3 DNA: TGTGCCAGCAGCTCCTTTACAGATACGCAGTATTTT

clone size: -
D gene: -
J gene: TRBJ2-7
V gene: TRBV9
CDR3 protein: CARRVEPLNEQYF
CDR3 DNA: TGTGCCAGGCGAGTAGAACCCCTGAACGAGCAGTACTTC

clone size: -
D gene: TRBD2
J gene: TRBJ2-1
V gene: TRBV7-3
CDR3 protein: CASSLMASGGPKDNEQFF
CDR3 DNA: TGTGCCAGCAGCTTAATGGCTAGCGGGGGCCCAAAGGACAATGAGCAGTTCTTC

clone size: -
D gene: -
J gene: TRBJ2-2
V gene: TRBV7-9
CDR3 protein: CAPGKQLNTGELFF
CDR3 DNA: TGTGCCCCGGGGAAACAGCTAAACACCGGGGAGCTGTTTTTT

clone size: -
D gene: TRBD1
J gene: TRBJ1-1
V gene: TRBV6-5
CDR3 protein: CASRIGQGTEAFF
CDR3 DNA: TGTGCCAGCAGGATAGGACAGGGAACTGAAGCTTTCTTT

clone size: -
D gene: TRBD1
J gene: TRBJ2-7
V gene: TRBV2
CDR3 protein: CASREDRGSYEQYF
CDR3 DNA: TGTGCCAGCAGGGAGGACAGGGGGAGCTACGAGCAGTACTTC

clone size: few
D gene: -
J gene: TRBJ1-2
V gene: TRBV18
CDR3 protein: CASSPEQGHNRYGYTF
CDR3 DNA: TGTGCCAGCTCACCCGAACAGGGCCATAATCGCTATGGCTACACCTTC

clone size: -
D gene: -
J gene: TRBJ1-1
V gene: TRBV27
CDR3 protein: CASSLMRSTEAFF
CDR3 DNA: TGTGCCAGCAGTTTAATGAGGAGCACTGAAGCTTTCTTT

clone size: -
D gene: TRBD1
J gene: TRBJ1-1
V gene: TRBV5-1
CDR3 protein: CASSLALGGFTEAFF
CDR3 DNA: TGCGCCAGCAGCTTGGCCTTAGGGGGCTTCACTGAAGCTTTCTTT

clone size: -
D gene: TRBD1
J gene: TRBJ2-7
V gene: TRBV5-6
CDR3 protein: CASSFYRGPEQYF
CDR3 DNA: TGTGCCAGCAGCTTCTACAGGGGTCCGGAGCAGTACTTC

clone size: -
D gene: TRBD1
J gene: TRBJ1-1
V gene: TRBV6-5
CDR3 protein: CASSPRTGLNTEAFF
CDR3 DNA: TGTGCCAGCAGTCCGAGGACAGGGTTGAACACTGAAGCTTTCTTT

clone size: -
D gene: TRBD2
J gene: TRBJ2-2
V gene: TRBV24-1
CDR3 protein: CATRGAGELFF
CDR3 DNA: TGTGCCACCCGGGGGGCCGGGGAGCTGTTTTTT

clone size: -
D gene: -
J gene: TRBJ1-2
V gene: TRBV4-3
CDR3 protein: CASSQDLTGILRGYTF
CDR3 DNA: TGCGCCAGCAGCCAAGATCTTACAGGGATCCTCAGAGGCTACACCTTC

clone size: -
D gene: -
J gene: TRBJ2-5
V gene: TRBV5-1
CDR3 protein: CASSPHGEIGFQETQYF
CDR3 DNA: TGCGCCAGCAGCCCCCACGGCGAAATCGGGTTTCAAGAGACCCAGTACTTC

clone size: -
D gene: TRBD1
J gene: TRBJ2-7
V gene: TRBV27
CDR3 protein: CASSFPGQGGEQYF
CDR3 DNA: TGTGCCAGCAGTTTCCCGGGACAGGGGGGCGAGCAGTACTTC

clone size: -
D gene: -
J gene: TRBJ1-1
V gene: TRBV12-5
CDR3 protein: CASGFNRNTEAFF
CDR3 DNA: TGTGCTAGTGGTTTCAATAGGAACACTGAAGCTTTCTTT

clone size: -
D gene: -
J gene: TRBJ2-7
V gene: TRBV2
CDR3 protein: CATSKPGSYEQYF
CDR3 DNA: TGTGCCACCTCGAAGCCCGGGTCGTACGAGCAGTACTTC

clone size: -
D gene: TRBD1
J gene: TRBJ1-4
V gene: TRBV6-6
CDR3 protein: CASSRTGGRANEKLFF
CDR3 DNA: TGTGCCAGCAGTCGGACAGGGGGTAGAGCTAATGAAAAACTGTTTTTT

clone size: -
D gene: -
J gene: TRBJ2-2
V gene: TRBV19
CDR3 protein: CASSRLGAGDRTGELFF
CDR3 DNA: TGTGCCAGTAGTAGGCTGGGGGCAGGAGATAGGACCGGGGAGCTGTTTTTT

clone size: -
D gene: -
J gene: TRBJ2-6
V gene: TRBV6-4
CDR3 protein: CASSVGQAGANVLTF
CDR3 DNA: TGTGCCAGCAGTGTCGGCCAGGCTGGGGCCAACGTCCTGACTTTC

clone size: -
D gene: -
J gene: TRBJ2-1
V gene: TRBV24-1
CDR3 protein: CATSDFGRGDEQFF
CDR3 DNA: TGTGCCACCAGTGATTTCGGCAGGGGTGATGAGCAGTTCTTC

clone size: -
D gene: -
J gene: TRBJ2-2
V gene: TRBV19
CDR3 protein: CASSIAPPGGELFF
CDR3 DNA: TGTGCCAGTAGTATCGCCCCCCCGGGCGGGGAGCTGTTTTTT

clone size: -
D gene: -
J gene: TRBJ1-1
V gene: TRBV29-1
CDR3 protein: CSVQRDGAFF
CDR3 DNA: TGCAGCGTTCAGAGGGATGGGGCTTTCTTT

clone size: -
D gene: -
J gene: TRBJ2-6
V gene: TRBV5-5
CDR3 protein: CASSWRDPGSSGANVLTF
CDR3 DNA: TGTGCCAGCAGCTGGCGGGACCCAGGGAGCTCTGGGGCCAACGTCCTGACTTTC

clone size: -
D gene: -
J gene: TRBJ2-7
V gene: TRBV2
CDR3 protein: CASKTESYEQYF
CDR3 DNA: TGTGCCAGCAAGACAGAGTCCTACGAGCAGTACTTC

clone size: few
D gene: -
J gene: TRBJ1-3
V gene: TRBV7-9
CDR3 protein: CASRYSRGPGNTIYF
CDR3 DNA: TGTGCCAGCAGATACAGCAGGGGTCCCGGAAACACCATATATTTT

clone size: -
D gene: -
J gene: TRBJ2-7
V gene: TRBV9
CDR3 protein: CASLVYLRSYEQYF
CDR3 DNA: TGTGCCAGCCTAGTCTATTTGAGATCCTACGAGCAGTACTTC

clone size: -
D gene: -
J gene: TRBJ2-1
V gene: TRBV5-1
CDR3 protein: CASRITGSRNEQFF
CDR3 DNA: TGCGCCAGCAGAATAACAGGGAGCAGGAATGAGCAGTTCTTC

clone size: -
D gene: -
J gene: TRBJ1-3
V gene: TRBV5-1
CDR3 protein: CASSLARQDSGNTIYF
CDR3 DNA: TGCGCCAGCAGCTTGGCCCGGCAGGACTCTGGAAACACCATATATTTT

clone size: -
D gene: TRBD2
J gene: TRBJ2-3
V gene: TRBV9
CDR3 protein: CASSGGLAGADTQYF
CDR3 DNA: TGTGCCAGCAGCGGAGGACTAGCGGGGGCAGATACGCAGTATTTT

clone size: once
D gene: TRBD1
J gene: TRBJ2-7
V gene: TRBV20-1
CDR3 protein: CSVRTGYEQYF
CDR3 DNA: TGCAGTGTAAGGACAGGGTATGAGCAGTACTTC

clone size: once
D gene: -
J gene: TRBJ1-6
V gene: TRBV4-3
CDR3 protein: CASSRNSQVLLSPLHF
CDR3 DNA: TGCGCCAGCAGCCGAAACTCACAGGTCCTCCTTTCACCCCTCCACTTT

clone size: -
D gene: -
J gene: TRBJ2-3
V gene: TRBV5-4
CDR3 protein: CASSVWRETDTQYF
CDR3 DNA: TGTGCCAGCAGCGTATGGAGGGAGACAGATACGCAGTATTTT